This TCR beta chain was sequenced for a study of OX40 agonist ivuxolimab in advanced cancers. As for the study in general: In this trial design, patients received ivuxolimab intravenously at 0.01 to 10 mg/kg every 2 weeks.

As concerns this clone: The antigen is undetermined.

Points from the study as a whole: Expanded clones were, on average, more numerous among CD8+ T cells than CD4+.

With 6 bases clipped from V and 5 bases from J, the junction kept 8 bases outside the gene matches. The CDR3 contains 15 residues. Germline V gives CDR1 MDHEN, CDR2 SYDVKM. The repertoire was sequenced with immunoSEQ multiplex PCR; TCRdb's copy has only in-frame clones and lacks some. The table includes around 81,000 clones, 88% detected once. V gene TRBV28 combines with J gene TRBJ2-5; TRBD2 aligns across 11 bases. The receptor's source is an adult with an advanced solid tumor such as melanoma, head and neck, liver or kidney cancer. This specimen consisted of CD4+ or CD8+ T cells sorted from blood, obtained in a trial of the OX40 agonist ivuxolimab. The CDR3 protein is CASSPLAGGRETQYF. In DNA, the CDR3 is TGTGCCAGCAGCCCCCTAGCGGGGGGTAGGGAGACCCAGTACTTC. Supplemented by reference TRBV28 and TRBJ2-5, the full variable domain reads DVKVTQSSRYLVKRTGEKVFLECVQDMDHENMFWYRQDPGLGLRLIYFSYDVKMKEKGDIPEGYSVSREKKERFSLILESASTNQTSMYLCASSPLAGGRETQYFGPGTRLLVL.